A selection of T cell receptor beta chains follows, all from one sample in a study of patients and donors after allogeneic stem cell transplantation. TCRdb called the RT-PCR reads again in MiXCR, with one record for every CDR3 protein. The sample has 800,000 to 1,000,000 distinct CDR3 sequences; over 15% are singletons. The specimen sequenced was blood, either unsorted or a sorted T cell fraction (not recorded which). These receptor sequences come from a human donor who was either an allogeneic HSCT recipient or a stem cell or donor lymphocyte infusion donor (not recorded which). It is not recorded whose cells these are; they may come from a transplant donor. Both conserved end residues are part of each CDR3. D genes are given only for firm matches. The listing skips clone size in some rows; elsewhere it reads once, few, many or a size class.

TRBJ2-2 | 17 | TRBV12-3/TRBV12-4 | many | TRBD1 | CASSPLRLSGGTGELFF | TGTGCCAGCAGCCCCCTCAGGCTGTCAGGGGGAACCGGGGAGCTGTTTTTT
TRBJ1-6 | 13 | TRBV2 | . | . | CALKGGRNSPLHF | TGTGCCCTCAAGGGCGGGCGAAATTCACCCCTCCACTTT
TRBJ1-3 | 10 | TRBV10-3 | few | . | CAIGGNTIYF | TGTGCCATCGGGGGAAACACCATATATTTT
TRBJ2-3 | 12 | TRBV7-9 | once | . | CASDRSTDTQYF | TGTGCCAGCGATAGGAGCACAGATACGCAGTATTTT
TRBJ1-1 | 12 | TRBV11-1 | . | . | CASSYQITEAFF | TGTGCCAGCAGCTATCAAATCACTGAAGCTTTCTTT
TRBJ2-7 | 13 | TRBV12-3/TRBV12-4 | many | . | CASSLGGPYEQYF | TGTGCCAGCAGTTTAGGGGGGCCCTACGAGCAGTACTTC
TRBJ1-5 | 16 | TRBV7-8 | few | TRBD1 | CASSTYVRGDNQPQHF | TGTGCCAGCAGCACTTACGTCAGGGGGGATAATCAGCCCCAGCATTTT
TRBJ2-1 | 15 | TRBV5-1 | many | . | CASSLNGSSYNEQFF | TGCGCCAGCAGCTTGAACGGGAGCTCCTACAATGAGCAGTTCTTC
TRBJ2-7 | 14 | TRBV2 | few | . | CASSGQSGVYEQYF | TGTGCCAGCAGCGGTCAGAGCGGAGTCTACGAGCAGTACTTC
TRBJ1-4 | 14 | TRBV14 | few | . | CASSSRGGNEKLFF | TGTGCCAGCAGCTCAAGGGGAGGAAATGAAAAACTGTTTTTT
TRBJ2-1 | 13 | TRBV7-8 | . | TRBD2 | CASASRGGNEQFF | TGTGCCAGCGCCAGTCGGGGGGGCAATGAGCAGTTCTTC
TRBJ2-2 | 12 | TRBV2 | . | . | CASSDGIGELFF | TGTGCCAGCAGTGACGGAATAGGGGAGCTGTTTTTT
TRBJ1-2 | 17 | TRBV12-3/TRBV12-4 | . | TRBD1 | CASRRTGARHPNYGYTF | TGTGCCAGCAGAAGGACAGGGGCCCGCCATCCTAACTATGGCTACACCTTC
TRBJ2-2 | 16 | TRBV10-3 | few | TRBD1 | CAISASRGLNTGELFF | TGTGCCATCAGTGCTTCCAGGGGGCTCAACACCGGGGAGCTGTTTTTT
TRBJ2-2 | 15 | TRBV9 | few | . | CASSVATVRSGELFF | TGTGCCAGCAGCGTAGCGACAGTCAGATCCGGGGAGCTGTTTTTT
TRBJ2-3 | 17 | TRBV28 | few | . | CASSWKLAFSSTDTQYF | TGTGCCAGCAGTTGGAAACTAGCTTTCTCTAGCACAGATACGCAGTATTTT
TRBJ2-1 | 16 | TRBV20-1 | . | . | CSARAPRGPSYNEQFF | TGCAGTGCTAGAGCCCCCCGGGGGCCCTCCTACAATGAGCAGTTCTTC
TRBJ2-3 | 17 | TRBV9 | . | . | CASSVDPDGGGADTQYF | TGTGCCAGCAGCGTAGATCCGGACGGAGGAGGTGCAGATACGCAGTATTTT
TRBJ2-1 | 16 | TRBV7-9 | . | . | CASSYLGTASYNEQFF | TGTGCCAGCAGCTATCTCGGGACTGCCTCCTACAATGAGCAGTTCTTC
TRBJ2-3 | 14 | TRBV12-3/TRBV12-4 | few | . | CASILSGSTDTQYF | TGTGCCAGCATCTTGAGCGGGAGCACAGATACGCAGTATTTT
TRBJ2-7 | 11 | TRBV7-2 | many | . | CASSLKGEQYF | TGTGCCAGCAGCTTAAAGGGCGAGCAGTACTTC
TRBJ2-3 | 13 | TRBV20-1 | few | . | CSARAPSTDTQYF | TGCAGTGCTAGAGCCCCTAGCACAGATACGCAGTATTTT
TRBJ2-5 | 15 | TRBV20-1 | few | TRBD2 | CSARDQPSGGPAQYF | TGCAGTGCTAGAGATCAGCCTAGCGGGGGGCCGGCCCAGTACTTC
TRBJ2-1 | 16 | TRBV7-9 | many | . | CASSEGPGVRNNEQFF | TGTGCCAGCAGCGAGGGACCGGGGGTGAGGAACAATGAGCAGTTCTTC
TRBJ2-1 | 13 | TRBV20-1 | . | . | CSAKRRSGSEQFF | TGCAGTGCCAAGAGACGGTCCGGGAGCGAGCAGTTCTTC
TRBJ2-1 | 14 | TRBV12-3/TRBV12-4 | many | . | CASRRDWAWNEQFF | TGTGCCAGCAGACGGGACTGGGCCTGGAATGAGCAGTTCTTC
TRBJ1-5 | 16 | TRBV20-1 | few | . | CSAREQRSVSNQPQHF | TGCAGTGCTAGAGAACAGAGATCAGTTAGCAATCAGCCCCAGCATTTT
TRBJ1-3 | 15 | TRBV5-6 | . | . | CASSTRGVSGNTIYF | TGTGCCAGCAGCACCCGAGGGGTCTCTGGAAACACCATATATTTT
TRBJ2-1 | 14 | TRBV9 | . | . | CASSTGLGYNEQFF | TGTGCCAGCAGCACCGGGTTGGGTTACAATGAGCAGTTCTTC
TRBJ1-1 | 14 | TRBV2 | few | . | CASSEEGLSTEAFF | TGTGCCAGCAGTGAGGAAGGACTCTCGACTGAAGCTTTCTTT
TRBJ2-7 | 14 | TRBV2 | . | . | CARQRDTESYEQYF | TGTGCCAGACAACGGGATACCGAATCCTACGAGCAGTACTTC
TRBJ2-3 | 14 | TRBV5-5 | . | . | CASGRGAGEDTQYF | TGTGCCAGCGGTCGGGGGGCGGGAGAGGATACGCAGTATTTT
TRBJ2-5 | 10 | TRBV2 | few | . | CASSEKTTWF | TGTGCCAGCAGTGAGAAAACTACCTGGTTC
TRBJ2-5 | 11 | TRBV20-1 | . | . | CSAIHAGAAYF | TGCAGTGCTATACATGCGGGGGCCGCGTACTTC
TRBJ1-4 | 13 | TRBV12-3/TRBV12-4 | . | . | CASSWWGSEKLFF | TGTGCCAGCAGTTGGTGGGGCAGTGAAAAACTGTTTTTT
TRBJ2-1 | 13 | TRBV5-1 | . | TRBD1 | CASSLADRDEQFF | TGCGCCAGCAGCTTGGCCGACAGGGATGAGCAGTTCTTC
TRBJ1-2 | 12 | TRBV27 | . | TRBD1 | CASSDRGHGYTF | TGTGCCAGCTCGGACAGGGGGCATGGCTACACCTTC
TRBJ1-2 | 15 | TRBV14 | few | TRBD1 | CASSQTRTGVYGYTF | TGTGCCAGCAGCCAAACCCGAACAGGGGTCTATGGCTACACCTTC
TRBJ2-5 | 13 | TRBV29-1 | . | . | CSVEGQGVETQYF | TGCAGCGTCGAGGGGCAGGGAGTGGAGACCCAGTACTTC
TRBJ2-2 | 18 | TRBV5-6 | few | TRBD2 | CASSLLAGSGRLSGELFF | TGTGCCAGCAGCCTTTTGGCTGGTAGCGGGAGATTGAGCGGGGAGCTGTTTTTT
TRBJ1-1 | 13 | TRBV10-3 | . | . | CAISESRSSEAFF | TGTGCCATCAGTGAGTCCCGGTCCTCTGAAGCTTTCTTT
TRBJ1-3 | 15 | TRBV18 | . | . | CASSPGVSSGNTIYF | TGTGCCAGCTCACCAGGCGTAAGCTCTGGAAACACCATATATTTT
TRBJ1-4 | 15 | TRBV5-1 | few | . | CASSLEGSLSPKLFF | TGCGCCAGCAGCTTGGAAGGGTCGCTATCCCCAAAACTGTTTTTT
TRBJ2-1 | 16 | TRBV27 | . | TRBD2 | CASSLHGASGTNEQFF | TGTGCCAGCAGCCTCCATGGGGCTAGCGGGACAAATGAGCAGTTCTTC
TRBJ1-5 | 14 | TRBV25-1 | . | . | CASSGGFTNQPQHF | TGTGCCAGCAGTGGGGGGTTTACCAATCAGCCCCAGCATTTT
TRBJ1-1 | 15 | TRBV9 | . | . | CASSAQPGTGAEAFF | TGTGCCAGCAGCGCCCAGCCCGGGACGGGAGCTGAAGCTTTCTTT
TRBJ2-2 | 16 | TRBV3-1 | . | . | CASSQDWGRSRGELFF | TGTGCCAGCAGCCAAGATTGGGGTCGGTCGAGGGGGGAGCTGTTTTTT
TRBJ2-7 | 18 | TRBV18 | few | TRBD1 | CASSPLYPLGTGGYEQYF | TGTGCCAGCTCACCTCTCTACCCCCTGGGGACAGGGGGCTACGAGCAGTACTTC
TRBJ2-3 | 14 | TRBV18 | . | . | CASSLLEGSDTQYF | TGTGCCAGCTCATTACTGGAGGGGTCAGATACGCAGTATTTT